This entry lists 24 T cell receptor beta chains sequenced from one sample in a study of blood T cells in healthy people across ages. Then a second PCR, running roughly 7 to 11 cycles, was carried out with a sample-barcoded 5' primer and a J-beta primer mix. MiXCR was run by TCRdb on the 5' RACE reads, yielding one entry per CDR3 protein. This table has around 1,800,000 distinct CDR3 sequences, roughly two fifths appearing once. The material sequenced was blood. Receptor source: a human donor in good health.

As to this clonotype: The junction shows a germline mismatch at one end, possibly a read error. The V gene is TRBV2, the J gene TRBJ2-1; 10 nucleotides line up with TRBD2. CDR3 length: 17 amino acids. Germline CDR1 SNHLY, CDR2 FYNNEI. The CDR3 region is CACSAIPGSSGGSEQFF. CDR3 DNA: TGTGCCTGCAGTGCAATACCCGGGTCTAGCGGGGGTAGTGAGCAGTTCTTC.

V and J are TRBV12-3 or TRBV12-4 and TRBJ1-5; D unclear. The CDR3 is 15 amino acids. Trimming pared 3 bases from V and 2 bases from J, leaving 11 bases between. CDR3: CASSFEGGGNQPQHF. The CDR3 nucleotides are TGTGCCAGCAGTTTTGAGGGCGGGGGCAATCAGCCCCAGCATTTT.

The V call is TRBV15, the J call TRBJ1-2, with TRBD1 as a possible D gene (6 bases). Germline lookup yields CDR1 LNHNV and CDR2 YYDKDF (reference sequence). V gave up 4 bases and J gave up 10 bases, with 16 bases separating them. The CDR3 is 13 amino acids. DNA for the CDR3: TGTGCCACCAGCATTAAGGGGGGACTGTCCTACACCTTC. As protein: CATSIKGGLSYTF.

The chain couples TRBV4-2 to TRBJ1-6; D gene uncertain. Trimming removed 0 bases from V and 9 bases from J, with 12 bases in between. The CDR3 spans 15 residues. Germline V gene sequence: CDR1 LGHNA, CDR2 YNFKEQ. For the CDR3, the DNA is TGTGCCAGCAGCCAAGAAGGCTCGGCGAGTTCACCCCTCCACTTT. Its translation is CASSQEGSASSPLHF.

This clonotype showed up just a few times. The rearrangement links TRBV4-1 to TRBJ2-6; tentatively, D is TRBD1 or TRBD2 (5 bases each). CDR1 is MGHRA, CDR2 YSYEKL, per germline. This CDR3 spans 17 amino acids. V was cut by 3 bases and J by 4 bases, with 16 bases left in between. As DNA, the CDR3 is TGCGCCAGCAGCCAGCCTGGGCGTGGGGACGGGGCCAACGTCCTGACTTTC. This encodes CASSQPGRGDGANVLTF.

V is TRBV5-1 and J is TRBJ2-7; 8 nucleotides agree with TRBD1. Losses at the gene ends were 3 bases for V and 4 bases for J; bases not matched to a gene: 9. There are 15 residues in the CDR3. The germline CDR1 and CDR2 sequences are SGHRS and YFSETQ. The CDR3 region has the DNA TGCGCCAGCAGCTCGGACAGGGAAGGGATATACGAGCAGTACTTC. Its translation is CASSSDREGIYEQYF.

V gene TRBV11-2 combines with J gene TRBJ2-1; 7 bases map to TRBD1. This CDR3 region has 15 residues. V dropped 4 bases and J dropped 4; count of bases not matched to a gene: 7. The V gene's germline CDR1 is SGHAT and CDR2 FQNNGV. The CDR3 DNA reads as TGTGCCAGCAGCTCTGGGACAGAGGGATACAATGAGCAGTTCTTC. Translated, it gives CASSSGTEGYNEQFF.

On this clonotype: One end of the junction varies from germline; a read error may be responsible. The V and J genes are TRBV24-1 and TRBJ2-6, with D perhaps assigned TRBD1 or TRBD2 (6 bases each). Per germline, CDR1 KGHDR and CDR2 SFDVKD. The CDR3 is 15 amino acids. CDR3 nucleotides: TGTGCCACCAGTGATCCCTTGACGGGGGCCAACGTCCCGACTTTC. Amino acid sequence: CATSDPLTGANVPTF.

This chain uses TRBV7-2 with TRBJ2-5; 8 bases agree with TRBD1. Germline CDR1 SGHTA, CDR2 FQGNSA. The V and J ends lost 5 bases and 2 bases, in that order; junction bases with no gene match: 7. The CDR3 totals 15 residues. CDR3 loop: CASSQDRAVQETQYF. CDR3 coding DNA: TGTGCCAGCAGCCAGGACAGGGCGGTTCAAGAGACCCAGTACTTC.

The CDR3 protein is CASSSLAGWFF. The CDR3 nucleotides read TGTGCCAGCAGTTCCTTAGCGGGGTGGTTCTTC. This rearrangement joins TRBV6-2 or TRBV6-3 to TRBJ2-1; 8 bases agree with TRBD2. After removal of 4 bases from V and 15 bases from J, the junction contained 5 bases not matched to a gene. CDR1 MNHEY and CDR2 SVGEGT come from the germline V gene. CDR3 length: 11 residues.

This clonotype was seen ten or more times. The chain recombines TRBV10-3 with TRBJ1-2; D is uncertain. Trimming removed 3 bases at V and 4 bases at J, with 9 bases between. CDR3 length equals 13 residues. CDR1 and CDR2 (germline): ENHRY, SYGVKD. CDR3 bases: TGTGCCATCAGTGAATCGGGTTCCTATGGCTACACCTTC. Amino acid sequence: CAISESGSYGYTF.

This clonotype was seen a few times. The chain combines TRBV20-1 with TRBJ2-5, with 8 nucleotides matching TRBD1. CDR3 length: 14 residues. V shed 5 bases, J shed 5 bases, and the junction held 10 bases outside the gene matches. Per germline, CDR1 DFQATT and CDR2 SNEGSKA (reference sequence). The CDR3 nucleotides are TGCAGTGCTCGGACAGGGAGGTCCGGGGAGACCCAGTACTTC. This sequence encodes CSARTGRSGETQYF.

This clonotype was counted between two and nine times. The chain combines TRBV7-2 with TRBJ2-7; no firm D call. Trimming left V 3 bases short and J 4 bases short, with 10 bases between. The germline gives CDR1 SGHTA, CDR2 FQGNSA. This CDR3 has 13 amino acids. The CDR3 nucleotides read TGTGCCAGCAGCTTTTCTAGGCTATACGAGCAGTACTTC. Its protein product is CASSFSRLYEQYF.

This clonotype has only a few counts. The chain employs TRBV13 and TRBJ2-3; 7 bases agree with TRBD1. The CDR3 sequence is 15 residues long. The junction had 9 bases not matched to a gene; V was cut back by 4 bases and J by 5 bases. The germline V gene encodes CDR1 PRHDT and CDR2 FYEKMQ (reference sequence). As DNA, the CDR3 is TGTGCCAGCAGCTCCCCGGGACAGCACCTAGATACGCAGTATTTT. It translates to CASSSPGQHLDTQYF.

This sequence joins TRBV5-5 and TRBJ2-2, with 10 nucleotides matching TRBD2. Germline V gene sequence: CDR1 SGHKS, CDR2 YYEKEE (reference sequence). The V and J ends lost 0 bases and 2 bases, in that order; junction bases with no gene match: 1. This CDR3 has 16 amino acids. In nucleotides, the CDR3 is TGTGCCAGCAGCTTGGCTAGCGGGGGCAACACCGGGGAGCTGTTTTTT. Encoded protein: CASSLASGGNTGELFF.

This rearrangement joins TRBV7-2 to TRBJ1-5; no reliable D call. Looked up from germline, CDR1 is SGHTA and CDR2 is FQGNSA. The CDR3 length is 14 residues. Trimming pared 1 base from V and 4 bases from J, leaving 8 bases between. The CDR3: CASSLVSQNQPQHF. DNA for the CDR3: TGTGCCAGCAGCTTAGTGTCTCAGAATCAGCCCCAGCATTTT. The full variable domain, rest sourced from reference TRBV7-2 and TRBJ1-5, is GAGVSQSPSNKVTEKGKDVELRCDPISGHTALYWYRQSLGQGLEFLIYFQGNSAPDKSGLPSDRFSAERTGGSVSTLTIQRTQQEDSAVYLCASSLVSQNQPQHFGDGTRLSIL.

The V gene is TRBV29-1, the J gene TRBJ1-3, with D possibly TRBD1 on 5 matching bases. This CDR3 comprises 14 residues. The germline V and J ends were trimmed by 4 bases and 4 bases, with 14 bases remaining between them. Germline-derived CDR1 and CDR2 are SQVTM and ANQGSEA. The CDR3 loop reads CSVVGTLSGNTIYF. DNA of the CDR3: TGCAGCGTTGTAGGGACCCTCTCCGGAAACACCATATATTTT.

The chain carries TRBV11-1 and TRBJ2-1, with D maybe TRBD2 (7 bases). This CDR3 has 12 amino acids. Germline V lookup: CDR1 SGHAT, CDR2 FQDESV (reference sequence). V was trimmed by 6 bases and J by 12 bases, leaving 15 bases between them. The CDR3 nucleotides are TGTGCCAGCAGTCCATGGCGGGGGCTGCAGTTCTTC. As protein: CASSPWRGLQFF.

The rearrangement uses TRBV19 and TRBJ1-4; D is ambiguous. There are 15 residues in the CDR3. The ends were cut back, 5 bases at V and 3 bases at J, with 13 bases in the middle. Germline values: CDR1 LNHDA, CDR2 SQIVND (reference sequence). The CDR3 region has the DNA TGTGCCAGTAGTCAGTTCATCGCACCTAATGAAAAACTGTTTTTT. Amino acid sequence: CASSQFIAPNEKLFF.

This sequence joins TRBV7-2 and TRBJ2-7; D tentatively reads TRBD1 or TRBD2 (5 bases each). Germline V CDR1 and CDR2: SGHTA, FQGNSA. The CDR3 has 15 amino acids. V was trimmed by 5 bases and J by 0 bases, leaving 14 bases between them. The DNA for the CDR3 is TGTGCCAGCAGCCTCGGGACGGTGGTCTCCTACGAGCAGTACTTC. It yields the protein CASSLGTVVSYEQYF.

The chain joins TRBV20-1 to TRBJ1-1, with D perhaps TRBD1 (5 bases). With 6 bases removed from V and 1 base from J, the gap between germline ends came to 12 bases. The CDR3 spans 13 residues. The germline gives CDR1 DFQATT, CDR2 SNEGSKA (reference sequence). CDR3 nucleotides: TGCAGTGCAACGCCCCAGGGGAACACTGAAGCTTTCTTT. Amino acids: CSATPQGNTEAFF.

This clonotype has only a few counts. V gene TRBV5-1 combines with J gene TRBJ1-2; possibly TRBD1 for D (6 bases). V lost 4 bases, J lost 9 bases, and 19 bases lay in between. Germline V CDR1 and CDR2: SGHRS, YFSETQ. The CDR3 covers 14 residues. CDR3 region: CASSPEGGVGSYTF. The DNA for the CDR3 is TGCGCCAGCAGCCCGGAGGGGGGAGTTGGTAGCTACACCTTC. Supplemented by reference TRBV5-1 and TRBJ1-2, the full variable domain reads KAGVTQTPRYLIKTRGQQVTLSCSPISGHRSVSWYQQTPGQGLQFLFEYFSETQRNKGNFPGRFSGRQFSNSRSEMNVSTLELGDSALYLCASSPEGGVGSYTFGSGTRLTVV.

The J gene is TRBJ1-2, the V gene TRBV20-1, with D unclear. From germline, CDR1 is DFQATT and CDR2 SNEGSKA (reference sequence). V was cut by 5 bases and J by 2 bases, with 9 bases left in between. The CDR3 runs 12 residues. The CDR3 region is CSAVQLNYGYTF. CDR3 nucleotide sequence: TGCAGTGCTGTACAGCTCAACTATGGCTACACCTTC.

Regarding this clonotype: Compared with germline, one end of the junction differs, possibly owing to a read error. V and J are TRBV6-1 and TRBJ1-2, with 7 bases lining up with TRBD1. Germline V lookup: CDR1 MNHNS, CDR2 SASEGT. The CDR3 extends over 16 amino acids. The CDR3 DNA reads TGTGCCAGCATCGATGGTGGGGGACAGAGTCTCTATGGCCACACCTTC. It yields the protein CASIDGGGQSLYGHTF.